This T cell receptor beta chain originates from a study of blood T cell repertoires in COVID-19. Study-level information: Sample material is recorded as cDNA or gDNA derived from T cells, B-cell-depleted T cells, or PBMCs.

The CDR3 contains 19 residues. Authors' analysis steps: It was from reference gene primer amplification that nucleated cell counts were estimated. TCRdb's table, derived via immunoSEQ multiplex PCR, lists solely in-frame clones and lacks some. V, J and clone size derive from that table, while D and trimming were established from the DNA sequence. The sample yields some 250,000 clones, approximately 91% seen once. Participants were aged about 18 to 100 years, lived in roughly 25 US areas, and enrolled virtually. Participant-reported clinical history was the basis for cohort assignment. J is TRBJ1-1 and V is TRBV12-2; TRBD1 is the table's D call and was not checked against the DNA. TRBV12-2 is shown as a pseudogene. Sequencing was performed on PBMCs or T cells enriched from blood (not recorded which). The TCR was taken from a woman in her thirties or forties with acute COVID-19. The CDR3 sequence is CASRLMGQGTPTLGTEAFF. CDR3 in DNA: TGTGCAAGTCGCTTAATGGGACAGGGCACCCCGACCTTGGGCACTGAAGCTTTCTTT.